What follows is one T cell receptor beta chain and its context. Authors' analysis steps: By means of reference gene primer amplification, nucleated cell counts were estimated. Profiled with immunoSEQ multiplex PCR; TCRdb holds only in-frame clones, not every one. Clonal size and the V and J genes are those of that table, whereas D and trimming came from the DNA. The sample lists around 75,000 clones, around 89% occurring once. This sample was included in a study of blood T cell repertoires in COVID-19. Whole-study context: Acute-phase and convalescent COVID-19 samples originated in the United States, Italy and Spain. In each case, the material was cDNA or gDNA derived from T cells, B-cell-depleted T cells, or PBMCs.

Losses at the gene ends were 8 bases for V and 3 bases for J; bases not matched to a gene: 6. Germline CDR1 is LNHDA and CDR2 is SQIVND (reference sequence). The CDR3 runs to 13 residues. This receptor was taken from a man aged 60 to 69 with acute or convalescent COVID-19. Sample: peripheral blood. The chain combines TRBV19 with TRBJ1-2; 7 bases fit TRBD1. The CDR3, as DNA: TGTGCCAGTTGTCCCAGGGGGGACTATGGCTACACCTTC. It translates to CASCPRGDYGYTF.